One T cell receptor (beta chain) is described in this entry. What it binds is not known. The data originate from a study of metastatic and nonmetastatic thyroid tumors. Study context: A comparison of repertoires was made across blood and tumor or nodule tissue from malignant and benign thyroid patients. Study observations and caveats: Patients with malignant thyroid tumors reportedly had significantly higher TCR beta diversity than those with benign nodules, in blood and tumor.

The V end lost 0 bases, the J end lost 6 bases, and 16 bases lay between the germline ends. The CDR3 extends over 16 amino acids. Germline CDR1 SGHRS, CDR2 YFSETQ. Ahead of thyroid surgery, no patient had received treatment of any kind. As handled by the study authors: Between-group CDR3 differences, defined by clinicopathological status, yielded a distant-metastasis classifier for papillary thyroid cancer. With MiXCR, TCRdb reprocessed the PCR reads. Clone size and V and J calls follow TCRdb, not the original study. Here the sample spans about 41,000 clones, 25% to 35% being singletons. This sequence joins TRBV5-1 and TRBJ2-1, with D maybe TRBD1 (5 bases). Sequenced: blood. This clonotype was sampled from a male donor with papillary thyroid cancer or a benign thyroid nodule (not recorded which). Some clones in this sample may be carry-over from other donors' samples. The CDR3 loop reads CASSLEQAARSNEQFF. CDR3 DNA: TGCGCCAGCAGCTTGGAACAGGCAGCCCGGAGCAATGAGCAGTTCTTC.